This T cell receptor (beta chain) stems from a study of T cells in Graves' hyperthyroidism and ophthalmopathy. The CDR3 runs to 11 residues. Germline values: CDR1 LGHDT, CDR2 YNNKEL (reference sequence). The ends were cut back, 5 bases at V and 7 bases at J, with 8 bases in the middle. Regions amplified from RNA transcripts were the TCR beta CDR3 regions. The study used the HTBI primer set for a first-round RT-PCR of the TCR CDR3. TCRdb reprocessed the multiplex PCR reads via MiXCR and lists one record per CDR3 protein. The data contain 300,000 to 450,000 distinct CDR3 sequences, around 14% of them singletons. In this sample, this clonotype turned up many times.

The source is a young woman with Graves' hyperthyroidism. The V gene is TRBV3-1, the J gene TRBJ2-5; maybe TRBD2 (5 bases). Sequencing input: blood. CDR3 bases: TGTGCCAGCAGCACCGAGGGGACCCAGTACTTC. It yields the protein CASSTEGTQYF.